The table lists the clone carrying this TCR beta chain with a few counts. Antigen: not known. These data originate in a study of CD8 T cells in ankylosing spondylitis. Broader study findings: As for the disease-linked clones, they showed a CD8+ phenotype and occurred at relatively low frequencies in peripheral blood. Characteristic of ankylosing spondylitis blood, it appeared, was a TCR beta motif comprising about eight highly homologous variants. As reported, disease-linked clones showed significant enrichment in matched ankylosing spondylitis synovial fluid.

In making TCR beta libraries, quantitative 5'-RACE with molecular barcodes was used. Each CDR3 protein gets one entry after TCRdb re-called the 5' RACE reads with MiXCR. The sample has around 430,000 distinct CDR3 sequences, 15% to 20% seen once. The TCR sequence derives from a male donor with ankylosing spondylitis. Sequencing was carried out using blood, either unsorted or a sorted T cell fraction (not recorded which).

The CDR3 here is CASSLDPGAGTEAFF. The CDR3 DNA is TGTGCCAGCAGCTTAGACCCAGGGGCGGGCACTGAAGCTTTCTTT. This chain links TRBV7-2 with TRBJ1-1; possible D gene TRBD1, 6 bases. Trimming pared 1 base from V and 4 bases from J, leaving 13 bases between. The CDR3 contains 15 residues. Germline-derived CDR1 and CDR2 are SGHTA and FQGNSA.